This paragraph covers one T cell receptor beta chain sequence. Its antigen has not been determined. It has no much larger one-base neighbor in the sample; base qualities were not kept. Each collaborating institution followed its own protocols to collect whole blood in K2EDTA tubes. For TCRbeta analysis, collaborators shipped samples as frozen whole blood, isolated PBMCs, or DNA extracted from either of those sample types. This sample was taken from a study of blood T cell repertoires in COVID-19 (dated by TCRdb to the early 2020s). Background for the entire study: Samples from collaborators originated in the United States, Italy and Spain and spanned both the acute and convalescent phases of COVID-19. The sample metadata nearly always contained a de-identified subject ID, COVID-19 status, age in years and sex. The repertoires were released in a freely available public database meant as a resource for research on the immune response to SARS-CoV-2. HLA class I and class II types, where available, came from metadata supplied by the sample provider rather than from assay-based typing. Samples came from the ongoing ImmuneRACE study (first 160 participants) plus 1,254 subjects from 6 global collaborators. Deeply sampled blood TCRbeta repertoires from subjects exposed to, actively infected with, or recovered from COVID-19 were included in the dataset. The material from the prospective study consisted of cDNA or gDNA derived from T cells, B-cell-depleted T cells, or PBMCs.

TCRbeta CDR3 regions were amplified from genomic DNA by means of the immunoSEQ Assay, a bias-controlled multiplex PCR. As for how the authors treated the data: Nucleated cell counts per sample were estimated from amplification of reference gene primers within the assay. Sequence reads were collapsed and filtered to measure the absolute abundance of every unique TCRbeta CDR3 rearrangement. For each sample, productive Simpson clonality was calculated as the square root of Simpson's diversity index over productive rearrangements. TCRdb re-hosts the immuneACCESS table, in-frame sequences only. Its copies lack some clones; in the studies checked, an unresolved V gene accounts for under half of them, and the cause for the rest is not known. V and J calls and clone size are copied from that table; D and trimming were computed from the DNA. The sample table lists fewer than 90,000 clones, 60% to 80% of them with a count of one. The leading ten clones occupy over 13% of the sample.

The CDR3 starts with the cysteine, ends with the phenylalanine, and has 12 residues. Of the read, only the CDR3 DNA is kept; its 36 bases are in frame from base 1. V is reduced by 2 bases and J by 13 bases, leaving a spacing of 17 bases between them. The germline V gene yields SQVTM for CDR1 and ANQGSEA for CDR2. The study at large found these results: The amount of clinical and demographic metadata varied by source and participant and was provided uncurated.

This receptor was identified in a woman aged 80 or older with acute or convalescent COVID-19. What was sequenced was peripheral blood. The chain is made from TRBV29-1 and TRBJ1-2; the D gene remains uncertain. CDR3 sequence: CSVESGSRPGTF. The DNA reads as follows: TGCAGCGTTGAAAGTGGCAGCCGCCCGGGCACCTTC.